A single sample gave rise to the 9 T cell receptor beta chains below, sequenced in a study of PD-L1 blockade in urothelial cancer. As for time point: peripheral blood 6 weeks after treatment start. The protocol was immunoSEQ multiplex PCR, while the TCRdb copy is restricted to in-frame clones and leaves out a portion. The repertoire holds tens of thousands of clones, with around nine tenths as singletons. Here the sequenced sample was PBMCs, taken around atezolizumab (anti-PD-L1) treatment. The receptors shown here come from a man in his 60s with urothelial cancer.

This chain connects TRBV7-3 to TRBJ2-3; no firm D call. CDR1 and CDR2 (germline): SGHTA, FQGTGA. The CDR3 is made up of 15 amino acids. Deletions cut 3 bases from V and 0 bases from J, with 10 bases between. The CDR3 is CASSLFRESTDTQYF. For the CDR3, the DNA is TGTGCCAGCAGCTTGTTTCGCGAAAGCACAGATACGCAGTATTTT.

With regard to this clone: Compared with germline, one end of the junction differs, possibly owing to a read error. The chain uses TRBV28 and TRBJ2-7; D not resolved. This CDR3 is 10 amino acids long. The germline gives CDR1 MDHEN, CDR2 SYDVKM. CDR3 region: CASSSDEQYF. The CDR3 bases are TGTGCCAGCAGCTCCGACGAGCAGTACTTC.

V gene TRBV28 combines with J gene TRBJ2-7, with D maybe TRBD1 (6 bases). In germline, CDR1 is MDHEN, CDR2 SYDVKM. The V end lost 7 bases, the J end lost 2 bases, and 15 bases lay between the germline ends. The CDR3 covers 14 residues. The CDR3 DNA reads TGTGCCAGCACCATGGGGGACAAAGCCTACGAGCAGTACTTC. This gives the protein CASTMGDKAYEQYF.

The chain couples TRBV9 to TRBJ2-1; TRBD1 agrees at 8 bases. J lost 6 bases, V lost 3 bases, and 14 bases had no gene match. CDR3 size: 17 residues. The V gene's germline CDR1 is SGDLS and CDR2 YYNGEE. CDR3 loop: CASSDHLPGQGSNEQFF. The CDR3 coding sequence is TGTGCCAGCAGCGACCATCTACCCGGACAGGGAAGCAATGAGCAGTTCTTC.

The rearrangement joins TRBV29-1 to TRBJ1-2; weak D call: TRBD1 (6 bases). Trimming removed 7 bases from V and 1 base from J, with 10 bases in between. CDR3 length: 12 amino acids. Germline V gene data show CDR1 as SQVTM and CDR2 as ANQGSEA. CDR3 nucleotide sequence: TGCAGCGGAGGGGGGGGTAACTATGGCTACACCTTC. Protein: CSGGGGNYGYTF.

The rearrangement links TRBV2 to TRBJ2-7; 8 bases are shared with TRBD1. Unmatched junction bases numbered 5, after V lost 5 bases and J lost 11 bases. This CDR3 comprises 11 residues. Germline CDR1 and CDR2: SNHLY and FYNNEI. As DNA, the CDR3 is TGTGCCAGCAGTCTTGCGACAGGGGAGTACTTC. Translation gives CASSLATGEYF.

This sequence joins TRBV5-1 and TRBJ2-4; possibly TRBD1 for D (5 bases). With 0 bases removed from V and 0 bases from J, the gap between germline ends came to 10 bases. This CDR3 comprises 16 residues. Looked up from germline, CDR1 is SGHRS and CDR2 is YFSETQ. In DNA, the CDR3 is TGCGCCAGCAGCTTGGTGGCAGGGCTAGCCAAAAACATTCAGTACTTC. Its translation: CASSLVAGLAKNIQYF.

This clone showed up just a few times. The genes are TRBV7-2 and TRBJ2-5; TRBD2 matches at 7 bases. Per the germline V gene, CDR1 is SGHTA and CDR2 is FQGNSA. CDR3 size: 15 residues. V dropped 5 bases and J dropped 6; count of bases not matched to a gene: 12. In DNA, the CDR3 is TGTGCCAGCAGCCCCCCCGGCGGGAGTCGGCAGACCCAGTACTTC. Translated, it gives CASSPPGGSRQTQYF. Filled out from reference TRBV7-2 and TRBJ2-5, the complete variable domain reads GAGVSQSPSNKVTEKGKDVELRCDPISGHTALYWYRQSLGQGLEFLIYFQGNSAPDKSGLPSDRFSAERTGGSVSTLTIQRTQQEDSAVYLCASSPPGGSRQTQYFGPGTRLLVL.

CDR3 region: CASSKEYSYNEQFF. The DNA of the CDR3 is TGTGCCAGCAGCAAAGAGTACAGCTACAATGAGCAGTTCTTC. This chain uses TRBV21-1 with TRBJ2-1; the table's D call, TRBD1, was not checked against the DNA. TRBV21-1 is a documented pseudogene. This CDR3 is 14 amino acids long.